In this sample, the clone carrying this TCR beta chain turned up once. The antigen is undetermined. At one of its ends the junction is not consistent with the germline gene, which may arise from a read error. This specimen comes from a study of cytomegalovirus exposure and HLA in healthy donors. Study outcomes and limitations: Rare sequences made up most TCRs, while some public TCRs were found in many donors.

Researchers ran the PCR with 60 Vbeta and 13 Jbeta primers. The assay was immunoSEQ multiplex PCR, and TCRdb's table has in-frame clones only and misses some. The table includes approximately 210,000 clones, 80% detected once. Source material: PBMCs. This receptor was obtained from a woman between 35 and 50 years old in good health and CMV-seronegative.

CDR3 nucleotides: TGTTCCAGCAGCCGGACACAAACTGAAGCTTTCTTT. This gives the protein CSSSRTQTEAFF. The chain carries TRBV7-9 and TRBJ1-1; D may be TRBD1 (5 bases). CDR1 and CDR2 (germline): SEHNR, FQNEAQ (reference sequence). The CDR3 is 12 amino acids.